Listed here are 10 T cell receptor beta chains from one sample, sequenced in a study of blood T cell repertoires in COVID-19. TCRdb's table, derived via immunoSEQ multiplex PCR, lists solely in-frame clones and lacks some. Of under 70,000 clones detected, about 90% appear once; the ten largest clones hold around two fifths. The material sequenced was peripheral blood. The receptors stem from a woman in her sixties or seventies with COVID-19, enrolled during active disease.

V gene TRBV6-5 combines with J gene TRBJ1-2, with 7 bases fitting TRBD1. V shed 1 base and J 2 bases; nucleotides not matched to a gene: 7. The CDR3 runs to 16 residues. CDR1 is MNHEY and CDR2 is SVGAGI in the germline V gene. CDR3 protein: CASSYFSGTVNYGYTF. Here the CDR3 DNA reads TGTGCCAGCAGTTACTTCTCCGGGACAGTAAACTATGGCTACACCTTC.

The chain is built from TRBV5-6 and TRBJ1-4; no clear D gene. Trimming shortened V by 0 bases and J by 7 bases, and 7 bases separated the two germline ends. Germline CDR1 and CDR2: SGHDT and YYEEEE. The CDR3 has 13 residues. The CDR3 nucleotides are TGTGCCAGCAGCTTGGAGACGGGTGAAAAACTGTTTTTT. This sequence encodes CASSLETGEKLFF. The variable domain in full, with the rest retrieved from reference TRBV5-6 and TRBJ1-4, is DAGVTQSPTHLIKTRGQQVTLRCSPKSGHDTVSWYQQALGQGPQFIFQYYEEEERQRGNFPDRFSGHQFPNYSSELNVNALLLGDSALYLCASSLETGEKLFFGSGTQLSVL.

The genes are TRBV7-9 and TRBJ2-7; no definite D call. In germline, CDR1 is SEHNR, CDR2 FQNEAQ (reference sequence). The CDR3 has 12 amino acids. V lost 5 bases and J 2 bases, leaving 7 bases between the germline ends. CDR3 sequence: CASSPFPYEQYF. In nucleotides, the CDR3 is TGTGCCAGCAGCCCTTTTCCCTACGAGCAGTACTTC.

The V and J genes are TRBV18 and TRBJ1-4, with a possible D match to TRBD1 (6 bases). Between the trimmed V and J ends, which lost 3 bases and 4 bases, there was a span of 12 bases. The CDR3 runs to 15 residues. Germline lookup yields CDR1 KGHSH and CDR2 LQKENI. CDR3 loop: CASSPRGPLNEKLFF. In nucleotides, the CDR3 is TGTGCCAGCTCACCCAGGGGTCCTCTTAATGAAAAACTGTTTTTT.

V usage is TRBV5-1 and J usage is TRBJ1-3; D is perhaps TRBD1 (5 bases). Germline V gene data show CDR1 as SGHRS and CDR2 as YFSETQ. V was trimmed by 7 bases and J by 2 bases, leaving 19 bases between them. This CDR3 is 16 amino acids long. The CDR3 nucleotides are TGCGCCAGCCCCTATTCCTTCGACAGCCCTGGAAACACCATATATTTT. It codes for CASPYSFDSPGNTIYF.

The chain is built from TRBV9 and TRBJ2-3; 9 positions match TRBD2. J was trimmed by 7 bases and V by 0 bases; bases with no gene match: 3. This CDR3 is 14 amino acids long. Germline V lookup: CDR1 SGDLS, CDR2 YYNGEE. CDR3 in amino acids: CASSVGTSAHTQYF. DNA for the CDR3: TGTGCCAGCAGCGTAGGGACTAGCGCACATACGCAGTATTTT.

The chain is built from TRBV19 and TRBJ1-5; 8 bases align to TRBD1. Germline V lookup: CDR1 LNHDA, CDR2 SQIVND (reference sequence). The ends lost 7 bases at V and 2 bases at J; junction bases unmatched: 13. The CDR3 contains 17 residues. CDR3 bases: TGTGCCAGTACCGGACAGGGATGGGAGTACGGCAATCAGCCCCAGCATTTT. It specifies CASTGQGWEYGNQPQHF.

This chain uses TRBV27 with TRBJ1-6; tentatively, D is TRBD1 (6 bases). CDR1 and CDR2 from the germline V gene are MNHEY and SMNVEV (reference sequence). The CDR3 extends over 16 amino acids. With 6 bases removed from V and 5 bases from J, the gap between germline ends came to 17 bases. CDR3: CASSRTAPTHNSPLHF. The CDR3 DNA sequence: TGTGCCAGCAGCAGGACAGCCCCGACCCATAATTCACCCCTCCACTTT.

The rearrangement joins TRBV5-4 to TRBJ2-7, with 7 positions matching TRBD2. Germline CDR1 and CDR2: SGHNT and YYREEE (reference sequence). The CDR3 contains 16 residues. V lost 0 bases to trimming and J lost 8 bases; unmatched junction nucleotides: 14. CDR3: CASSLAGGTGGVKQYF. The CDR3 coding sequence is TGTGCCAGCAGCTTGGCCGGGGGGACTGGGGGTGTCAAGCAGTACTTC.

This sequence joins TRBV28 and TRBJ2-5; 8 bases align to TRBD2. Per the germline V gene, CDR1 is MDHEN and CDR2 is SYDVKM. The V and J ends lost 6 bases and 3 bases, in that order; junction bases with no gene match: 6. This CDR3 comprises 14 residues. CDR3 in amino acids: CASSQAAGEETQYF. DNA of the CDR3: TGTGCCAGCAGCCAAGCAGCGGGAGAAGAGACCCAGTACTTC.